One sample yielded the 11 T cell receptor beta chains listed below, sequenced in a study of T cell responses to AZD1222 COVID-19 vaccine. TCRdb's copy holds only in-frame clones and misses some; the assay was immunoSEQ multiplex PCR. Among approximately 120,000 clones listed, about nine tenths were seen once. Sequencing used peripheral blood, obtained on day 0 of AZD1222 vaccination. The origin of the receptors is an adult in good health.

The chain recombines TRBV9 with TRBJ2-3, with 7 bases identical to TRBD2. CDR3 length: 18 amino acids. Germline assignment: CDR1 SGDLS and CDR2 YYNGEE. V gave up 0 bases and J gave up 0 bases; unmatched junction bases: 10. The CDR3 nucleotides are TGTGCCAGCAGCGTAGGCCTAGCGGTAGCCCGTAGCACAGATACGCAGTATTTT. This encodes CASSVGLAVARSTDTQYF.

The J gene is TRBJ2-5, the V gene TRBV14, with D maybe TRBD1 (5 bases). The CDR3 is made up of 14 amino acids. The germline V gene encodes CDR1 SGHDN and CDR2 FVKESK. Trimming removed 1 base from V and 6 bases from J, with 12 bases in between. CDR3: CASSQAFAGQTQYF. The CDR3 region has the DNA TGTGCCAGCAGCCAAGCTTTCGCAGGGCAGACCCAGTACTTC.

The J gene is TRBJ1-5, the V gene TRBV6-2 or TRBV6-3, with 7 nucleotides matching TRBD1. Germline CDR1 and CDR2: MNHEY and SVGEGT. The CDR3 runs 13 residues. Unmatched junction bases numbered 5, after V lost 5 bases and J lost 7 bases. CDR3 sequence reads: CASSAGGRQPQHF. The DNA of the CDR3 is TGTGCCAGCAGTGCAGGGGGTAGACAGCCCCAGCATTTT.

The gene calls are TRBV23-1 and TRBJ2-2, with unresolved D. TRBV23-1 is identified as an open reading frame with a role that is uncertain. Trimming left V 5 bases short and J 6 bases short, with 1 base between. CDR3 length: 10 residues. The CDR3 loop reads CASSSGELFF. In DNA, the CDR3 is TGCGCCAGCAGTTCCGGGGAGCTGTTTTTT.

This clone appeared a few times. This rearrangement joins TRBV28 to TRBJ1-5; 12 bases map to TRBD1. Germline V gives CDR1 MDHEN, CDR2 SYDVKM. The CDR3 is made up of 20 amino acids. Trimming took 6 bases from V and 4 from J; bases not matched to a gene: 19. The CDR3: CASSPTGGTGGLISNQPQHF. DNA for the CDR3: TGTGCCAGCAGCCCGACTGGGGGGACAGGGGGCCTTATTAGTAATCAGCCCCAGCATTTT. Full variable domain (outside the CDR3, taken from reference TRBV28 and TRBJ1-5): DVKVTQSSRYLVKRTGEKVFLECVQDMDHENMFWYRQDPGLGLRLIYFSYDVKMKEKGDIPEGYSVSREKKERFSLILESASTNQTSMYLCASSPTGGTGGLISNQPQHFGDGTRLSIL.

This clone was recorded only once. This chain links TRBV5-5 with TRBJ2-5, with a possible D match to TRBD1 (6 bases). Germline assignment: CDR1 SGHKS and CDR2 YYEKEE (reference sequence). This CDR3 comprises 15 residues. V shed 3 bases and J shed 5 bases, with 17 bases lying between them. CDR3 loop: CASSSQVGARETQYF. CDR3 sequence (DNA): TGTGCCAGCAGCTCCCAGGTGGGGGCTAGGGAGACCCAGTACTTC.

V usage is TRBV6-2 or TRBV6-3 and J usage is TRBJ1-2, with D unresolved. The V end was cut by 0 bases, the J end by 8 bases, with 10 bases between. The CDR3 loop spans 13 amino acids. Germline CDR1 and CDR2: MNHEY and SVGEGT. Here the CDR3 DNA reads TGTGCCAGCAGTTACTCGAGAGGCTGGGGCTACACCTTC. Amino acids: CASSYSRGWGYTF.

This clone is a singleton in its sample. The J gene is TRBJ1-5, the V gene TRBV28; D is undetermined. Trimming removed 8 bases from V and 2 bases from J, with 16 bases in between. This CDR3 spans 15 amino acids. The germline V gene encodes CDR1 MDHEN and CDR2 SYDVKM. CDR3 residues: CASHPSPLGNQPQHF. In nucleotides, the CDR3 is TGTGCCAGCCACCCAAGTCCTTTAGGCAATCAGCCCCAGCATTTT.

The V and J genes are TRBV7-9 and TRBJ1-2, with a weak D call TRBD1 (6 bases). The CDR3 covers 15 residues. Trimming left V 5 bases short and J 8 bases short, with 21 bases between. Germline V lookup: CDR1 SEHNR, CDR2 FQNEAQ (reference sequence). This chain's CDR3 is CASSRWTSSTGGYTF. Written as DNA, the CDR3 is TGTGCCAGCAGCCGCTGGACCTCCTCAACAGGGGGCTACACCTTC.

V usage is TRBV10-3 and J usage is TRBJ2-7, with 7 bases fitting TRBD1. CDR3 length: 14 amino acids. The junction had 4 bases not matched to a gene; V was cut back by 5 bases and J by 0 bases. Germline CDR1 reads ENHRY; CDR2 reads SYGVKD. The CDR3 loop reads CAISSGGSSYEQYF. The CDR3 DNA is TGTGCCATCAGTTCAGGGGGTTCCTCCTACGAGCAGTACTTC.

The chain links TRBV6-2 or TRBV6-3 to TRBJ1-5; D is possibly TRBD1 (5 bases). V dropped 0 bases and J dropped 2 bases, with 8 bases sitting between them. Germline V gives CDR1 MNHEY, CDR2 SVGEGT. This CDR3 region has 15 residues. The CDR3 sequence: CASSYSRAGNQPQHF. Written as DNA, the CDR3 is TGTGCCAGCAGTTACTCCAGGGCGGGCAATCAGCCCCAGCATTTT.